This T cell receptor (beta chain) was observed in a study of graft-versus-host responses after intestinal transplantation. Study-level background: Anti-thymocyte globulin was used for induction in all recipients, who then took tacrolimus and steroids for 2 to 4 years.

Turning to this clone: Its antigen is unidentified.

This CDR3 spans 19 amino acids. The germline V gene encodes CDR1 MNHGY and CDR2 SAAAGT. The ends lost 7 bases at V and 0 bases at J; junction bases unmatched: 17. Sequencing used immunoSEQ multiplex PCR; TCRdb keeps in-frame clones, though not all of them. The sample includes about 120,000 clones, approximately 96% of them seen just once. This chain links TRBV6-8 with TRBJ2-4; 8 bases align to TRBD2. This sequence originates from a human donor who received an intestinal transplant. The sample consisted of unstimulated CD8+ T cells sorted from spleen or lymph node cells, taken before intestinal transplant. The CDR3 DNA sequence: TGTGCCAGCACCTACTGGACCCATCGGCGGGGGGCAGCCAAAAACATTCAGTACTTC. Translating gives CASTYWTHRRGAAKNIQYF.